This T cell receptor (beta chain) came from a study of shared clonotypes between healthy human individuals. Study findings and constraints: Against clonotypes common to all four donors, non-shared ones had lower generation probabilities.

Details on this clone: The antigen is unknown.

Assay: immunoSEQ multiplex PCR; the TCRdb copy retains only in-frame clones and omits some. This table has roughly 2.1 million clones, under 95% appearing once. The naive CD8 population came from CD45RO-negative cells selected for CCR7, without terminally differentiated effector memory CD45RA+ cells. Trimming took off 5 bases at V and 4 bases at J, with 14 bases between the two ends. The CDR3 sequence is 14 residues long. CDR1 is MDHEN and CDR2 is SYDVKM in the germline V gene. The clonotype originates from a man aged 18-30 years in good health. Some clones in this sample may be carry-over from other donors' samples. The chain has TRBV28 and TRBJ1-1; the D gene is possibly TRBD1 (5 bases). Material for sequencing was naive CD8+ T cells from PBMCs. CDR3 nucleotide sequence: TGTGCCAGCAGTCCAACTCGGGGGGGCACTGAAGCTTTCTTT. It yields the protein CASSPTRGGTEAFF.